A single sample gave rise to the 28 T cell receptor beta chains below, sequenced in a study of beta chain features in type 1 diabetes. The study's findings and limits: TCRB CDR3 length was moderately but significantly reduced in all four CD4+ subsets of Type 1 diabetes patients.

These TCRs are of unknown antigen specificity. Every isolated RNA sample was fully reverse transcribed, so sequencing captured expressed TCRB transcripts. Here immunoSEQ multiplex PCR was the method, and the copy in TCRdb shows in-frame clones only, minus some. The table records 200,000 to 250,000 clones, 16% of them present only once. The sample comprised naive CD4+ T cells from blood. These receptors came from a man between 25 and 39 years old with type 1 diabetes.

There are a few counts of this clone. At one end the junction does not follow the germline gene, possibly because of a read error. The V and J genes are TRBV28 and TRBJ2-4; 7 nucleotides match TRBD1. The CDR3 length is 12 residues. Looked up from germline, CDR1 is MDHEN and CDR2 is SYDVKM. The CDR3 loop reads CASSPTPGQSTF. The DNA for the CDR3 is TGTGCCAGCAGCCCTACCCCGGGACAGAGTACCTTC.

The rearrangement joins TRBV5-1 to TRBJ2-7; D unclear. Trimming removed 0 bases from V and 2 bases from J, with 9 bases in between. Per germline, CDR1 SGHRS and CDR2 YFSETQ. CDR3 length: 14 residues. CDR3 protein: CASSLGAPTYEQYF. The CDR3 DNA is TGCGCCAGCAGCTTGGGGGCCCCCACCTACGAGCAGTACTTC.

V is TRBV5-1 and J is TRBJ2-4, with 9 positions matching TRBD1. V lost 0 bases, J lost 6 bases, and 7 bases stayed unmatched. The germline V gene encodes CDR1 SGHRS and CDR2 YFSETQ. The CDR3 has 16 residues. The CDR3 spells CASSLAGTGLGNIQYF. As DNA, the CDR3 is TGCGCCAGCAGCTTGGCCGGGACAGGGCTTGGAAACATTCAGTACTTC. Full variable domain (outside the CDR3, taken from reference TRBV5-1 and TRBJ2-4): KAGVTQTPRYLIKTRGQQVTLSCSPISGHRSVSWYQQTPGQGLQFLFEYFSETQRNKGNFPGRFSGRQFSNSRSEMNVSTLELGDSALYLCASSLAGTGLGNIQYFGAGTRLSVL.

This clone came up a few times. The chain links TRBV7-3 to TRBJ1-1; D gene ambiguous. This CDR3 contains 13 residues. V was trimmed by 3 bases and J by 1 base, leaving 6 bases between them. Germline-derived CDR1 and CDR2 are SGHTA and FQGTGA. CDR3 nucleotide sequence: TGTGCCAGCAGCTTCCGAACGAACACTGAAGCTTTCTTT. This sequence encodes CASSFRTNTEAFF. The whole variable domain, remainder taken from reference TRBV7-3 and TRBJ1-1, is GAGVSQTPSNKVTEKGKYVELRCDPISGHTALYWYRQSLGQGPEFLIYFQGTGAADDSGLPNDRFFAVRPEGSVSTLKIQRTERGDSAVYLCASSFRTNTEAFFGQGTRLTVV.

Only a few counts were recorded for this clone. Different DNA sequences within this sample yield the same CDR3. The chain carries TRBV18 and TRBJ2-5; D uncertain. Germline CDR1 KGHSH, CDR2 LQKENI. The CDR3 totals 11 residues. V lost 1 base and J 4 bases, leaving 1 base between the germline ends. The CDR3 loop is CASSPRETQYF. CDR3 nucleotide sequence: TGTGCCAGCTCACCACGAGAGACCCAGTACTTC.

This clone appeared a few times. CDR3 coding DNA: TGCGCCAGCAGCTTACGGACAGGATACGAGCAGTACTTC. Residues: CASSLRTGYEQYF. The chain couples TRBV5-1 to TRBJ2-7; 7 bases fit TRBD1. The CDR3 is made up of 13 amino acids. Losses at the gene ends were 2 bases for V and 4 bases for J; bases not matched to a gene: 3. In germline, CDR1 is SGHRS, CDR2 YFSETQ.

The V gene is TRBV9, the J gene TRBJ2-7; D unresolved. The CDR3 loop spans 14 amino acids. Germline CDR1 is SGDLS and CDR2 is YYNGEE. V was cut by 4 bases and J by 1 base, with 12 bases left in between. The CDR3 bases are TGTGCCAGCAGCAAGTTGACACAGTCCTACGAGCAGTACTTC. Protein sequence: CASSKLTQSYEQYF.

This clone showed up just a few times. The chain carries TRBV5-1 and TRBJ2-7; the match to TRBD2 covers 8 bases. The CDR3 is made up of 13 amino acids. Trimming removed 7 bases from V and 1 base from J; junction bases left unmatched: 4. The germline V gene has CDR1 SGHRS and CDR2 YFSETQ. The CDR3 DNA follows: TGCGCCAGCGCGTTAGCGGGATCCTACGAGCAGTACTTC. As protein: CASALAGSYEQYF.

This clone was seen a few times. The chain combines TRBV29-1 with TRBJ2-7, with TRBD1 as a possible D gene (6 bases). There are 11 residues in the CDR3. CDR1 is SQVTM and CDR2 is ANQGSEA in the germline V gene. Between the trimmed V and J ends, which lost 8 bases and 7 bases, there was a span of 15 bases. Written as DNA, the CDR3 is TGCAGCACATCACAGGGAGCTGAGCAGTACTTC. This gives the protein CSTSQGAEQYF.

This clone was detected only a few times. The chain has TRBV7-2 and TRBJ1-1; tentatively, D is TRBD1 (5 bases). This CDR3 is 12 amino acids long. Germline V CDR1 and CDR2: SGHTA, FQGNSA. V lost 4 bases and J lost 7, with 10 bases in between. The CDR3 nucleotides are TGTGCCAGCAGCTCCACCGACAGTGAAGCTTTCTTT. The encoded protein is CASSSTDSEAFF.

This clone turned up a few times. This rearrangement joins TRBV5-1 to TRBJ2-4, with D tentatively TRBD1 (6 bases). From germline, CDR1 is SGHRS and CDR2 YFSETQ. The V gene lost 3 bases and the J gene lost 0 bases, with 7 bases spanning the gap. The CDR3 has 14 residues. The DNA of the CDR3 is TGCGCCAGCAGCTCAGGGGAAGCCAAAAACATTCAGTACTTC. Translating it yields CASSSGEAKNIQYF.

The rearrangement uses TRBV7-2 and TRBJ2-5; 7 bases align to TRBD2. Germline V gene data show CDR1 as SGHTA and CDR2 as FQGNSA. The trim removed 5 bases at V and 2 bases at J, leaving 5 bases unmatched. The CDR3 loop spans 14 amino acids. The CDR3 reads CASSRPGLQETQYF. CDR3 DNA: TGTGCCAGCAGCCGGCCGGGACTACAAGAGACCCAGTACTTC.

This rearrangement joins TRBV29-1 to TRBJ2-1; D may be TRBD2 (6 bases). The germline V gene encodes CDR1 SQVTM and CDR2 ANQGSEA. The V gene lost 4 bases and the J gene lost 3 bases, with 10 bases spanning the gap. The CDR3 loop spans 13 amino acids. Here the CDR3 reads CSVALGGYNEQFF. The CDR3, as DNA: TGCAGCGTTGCTCTGGGGGGCTACAATGAGCAGTTCTTC.

The CDR3 bases are TGCAGCGTTGAAGTGAGCAACGCGAACACCGGGGAGCTGTTTTTT. It translates to CSVEVSNANTGELFF. The rearrangement links TRBV29-1 to TRBJ2-2, with D unresolved. The germline V gene encodes CDR1 SQVTM and CDR2 ANQGSEA. V lost 1 base, J lost 0 bases, and 9 bases lay in between. The CDR3 has 15 amino acids.

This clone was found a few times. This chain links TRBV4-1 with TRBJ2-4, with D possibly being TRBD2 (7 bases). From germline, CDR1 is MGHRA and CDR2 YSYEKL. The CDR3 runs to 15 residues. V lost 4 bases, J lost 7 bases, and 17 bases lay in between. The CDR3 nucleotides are TGCGCCAGCAGCCCACCGGGCGGGGGCACCAACATTCAGTACTTC. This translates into CASSPPGGGTNIQYF.

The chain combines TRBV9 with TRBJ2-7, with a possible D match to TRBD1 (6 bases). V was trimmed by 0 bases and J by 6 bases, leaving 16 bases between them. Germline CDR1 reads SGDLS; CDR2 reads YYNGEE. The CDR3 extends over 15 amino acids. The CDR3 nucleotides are TGTGCCAGCAGCGTAGGCGGGTCTAGGGGGATCGAGCAGTACTTC. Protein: CASSVGGSRGIEQYF.

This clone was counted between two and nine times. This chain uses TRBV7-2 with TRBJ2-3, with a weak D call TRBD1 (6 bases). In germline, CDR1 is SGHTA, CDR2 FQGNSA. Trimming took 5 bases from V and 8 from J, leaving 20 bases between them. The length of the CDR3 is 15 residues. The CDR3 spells CASSPRGTRVGTQYF. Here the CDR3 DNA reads TGTGCCAGCAGCCCGAGAGGGACACGCGTGGGTACGCAGTATTTT.

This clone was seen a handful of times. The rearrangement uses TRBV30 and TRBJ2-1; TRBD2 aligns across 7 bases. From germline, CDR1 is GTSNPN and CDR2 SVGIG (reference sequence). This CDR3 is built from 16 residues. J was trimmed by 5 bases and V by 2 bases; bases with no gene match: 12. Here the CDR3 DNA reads TGTGCCTGGAGTCGACTAGGGAGGGTCAACCACAATGAGCAGTTCTTC. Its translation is CAWSRLGRVNHNEQFF.

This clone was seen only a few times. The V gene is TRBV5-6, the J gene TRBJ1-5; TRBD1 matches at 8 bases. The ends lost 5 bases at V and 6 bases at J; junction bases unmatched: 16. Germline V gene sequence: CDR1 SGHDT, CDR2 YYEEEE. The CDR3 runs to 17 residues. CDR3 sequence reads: CASRRWTGRSQAQPQHF. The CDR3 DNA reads TGTGCCAGCAGGCGATGGACAGGGCGGTCGCAAGCTCAGCCCCAGCATTTT.

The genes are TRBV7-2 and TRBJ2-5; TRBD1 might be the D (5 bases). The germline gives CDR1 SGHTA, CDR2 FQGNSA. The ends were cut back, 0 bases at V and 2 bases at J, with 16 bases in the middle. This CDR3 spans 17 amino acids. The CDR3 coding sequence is TGTGCCAGCAGCTTAGCGCGTAGGGGTTCTGGTCAAGAGACCCAGTACTTC. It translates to CASSLARRGSGQETQYF. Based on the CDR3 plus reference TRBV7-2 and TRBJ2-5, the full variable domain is GAGVSQSPSNKVTEKGKDVELRCDPISGHTALYWYRQSLGQGLEFLIYFQGNSAPDKSGLPSDRFSAERTGGSVSTLTIQRTQQEDSAVYLCASSLARRGSGQETQYFGPGTRLLVL.

This CDR3 reads CSAGGGYGYTF. CDR3 nucleotide sequence: TGCAGTGCGGGTGGTGGCTATGGCTACACCTTC. The rearrangement links TRBV20-1 to TRBJ1-2; D call uncertain. CDR1 DFQATT and CDR2 SNEGSKA come from the germline V gene (reference sequence). The V end was cut by 6 bases, the J end by 4 bases, with 9 bases between. This CDR3 has 11 amino acids.

This CDR3 is CASSQVVRTNTEAFF. The CDR3 DNA sequence: TGCGCCAGCAGCCAAGTGGTCAGAACGAACACTGAAGCTTTCTTT. V is TRBV4-1 and J is TRBJ1-1, with D uncertain. Germline V gene data show CDR1 as MGHRA and CDR2 as YSYEKL. The CDR3 is 15 amino acids. V was shortened by 1 base and J by 1 base, with 10 bases between the two germline ends.

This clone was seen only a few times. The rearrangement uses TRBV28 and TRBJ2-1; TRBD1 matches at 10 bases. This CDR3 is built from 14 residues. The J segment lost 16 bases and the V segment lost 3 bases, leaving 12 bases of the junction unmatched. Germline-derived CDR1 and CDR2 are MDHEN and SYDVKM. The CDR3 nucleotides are TGTGCCAGCAGTTTGGGGCCGGGACAGGGGAAGTACTTCTTC. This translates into CASSLGPGQGKYFF.

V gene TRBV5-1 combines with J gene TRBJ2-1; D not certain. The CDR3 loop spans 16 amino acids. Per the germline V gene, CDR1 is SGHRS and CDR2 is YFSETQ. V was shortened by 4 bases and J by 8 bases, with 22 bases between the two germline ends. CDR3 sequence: CASSQEIGLPFYEQFF. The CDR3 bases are TGCGCCAGCAGCCAGGAGATAGGGTTACCGTTTTATGAGCAGTTCTTC.

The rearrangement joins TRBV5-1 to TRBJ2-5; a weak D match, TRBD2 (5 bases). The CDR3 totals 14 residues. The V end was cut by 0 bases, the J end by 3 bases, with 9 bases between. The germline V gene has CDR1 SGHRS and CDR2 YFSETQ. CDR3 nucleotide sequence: TGCGCCAGCAGCTTGGCTTCGGGGAAAGAGACCCAGTACTTC. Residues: CASSLASGKETQYF.

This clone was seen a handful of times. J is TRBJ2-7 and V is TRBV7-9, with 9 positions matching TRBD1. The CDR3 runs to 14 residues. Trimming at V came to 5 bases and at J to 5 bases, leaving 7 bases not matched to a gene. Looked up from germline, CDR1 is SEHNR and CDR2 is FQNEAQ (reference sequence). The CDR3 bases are TGTGCCAGCAGCAAGGGACAGGGTATCGACGAGCAGTACTTC. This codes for CASSKGQGIDEQYF.

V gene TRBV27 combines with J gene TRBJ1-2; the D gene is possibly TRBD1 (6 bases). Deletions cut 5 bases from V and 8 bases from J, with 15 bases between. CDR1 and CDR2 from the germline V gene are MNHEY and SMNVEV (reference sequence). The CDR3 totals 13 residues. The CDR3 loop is CASSLQGLRGYTF. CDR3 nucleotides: TGTGCCAGCAGTCTACAGGGCCTAAGGGGCTACACCTTC.

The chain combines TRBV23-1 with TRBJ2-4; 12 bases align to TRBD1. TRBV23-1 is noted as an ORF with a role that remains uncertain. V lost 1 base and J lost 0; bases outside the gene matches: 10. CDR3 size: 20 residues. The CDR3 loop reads CASSQLTPGQGARAKNIQYF. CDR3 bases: TGCGCCAGCAGTCAATTAACACCGGGACAGGGGGCAAGAGCCAAAAACATTCAGTACTTC.